The 9 T cell receptor beta chains below come from one sample, sequenced in a study of cytomegalovirus exposure and HLA in healthy donors. The data were produced by immunoSEQ multiplex PCR, yet TCRdb's version contains in-frame clones alone and is incomplete. The repertoire holds around 130,000 clones, roughly 89% seen once, with about 3.7% in the top ten. The sample was PBMCs. The receptor source for this set is a young man in good health and CMV-seronegative.

This chain connects TRBV14 to TRBJ2-7; D remains ambiguous. Germline V gives CDR1 SGHDN, CDR2 FVKESK. V was cut by 0 bases and J by 12 bases, with 12 bases left in between. CDR3 size: 12 residues. The CDR3 spells CASSQDSTFGYF. DNA of the CDR3: TGTGCCAGCAGCCAAGATAGCACCTTTGGGTACTTC.

The CDR3 DNA reads as TGCGCCAGCAGCTTAACCCCAGGAATGGTGAACACTGAAGCTTTCTTT. Protein sequence: CASSLTPGMVNTEAFF. J is TRBJ1-1 and V is TRBV5-1, with D uncertain. This CDR3 is 16 amino acids long. Trimming shortened V by 2 bases and J by 0 bases, and 14 bases separated the two germline ends. CDR1 SGHRS and CDR2 YFSETQ come from the germline V gene.

The chain uses TRBV5-1 and TRBJ1-2; the match to TRBD1 covers 10 bases. The CDR3 consists of 17 residues. Germline CDR1 is SGHRS and CDR2 is YFSETQ. Trimming removed 4 bases from V and 3 bases from J; junction bases left unmatched: 12. The chain's CDR3 is CASSPQSTGGAYYGYTF. The CDR3 DNA follows: TGCGCCAGCAGCCCACAGTCGACAGGGGGCGCGTACTATGGCTACACCTTC.

This clone showed up just once. This chain uses TRBV7-6 with TRBJ2-5, with TRBD2 identical over 7 bases. Germline values: CDR1 SGHVS, CDR2 FNYEAQ. The CDR3 has 16 residues. Trimming took 5 bases from V and 3 from J; bases not matched to a gene: 12. CDR3: CASSPGGGGGKETQYF. The CDR3 DNA is TGTGCCAGCAGCCCGGGTGGTGGCGGGGGAAAAGAGACCCAGTACTTC.

The J gene is TRBJ2-1, the V gene TRBV5-6, with TRBD2 matching over 9 bases. The CDR3 covers 15 residues. The germline V gene encodes CDR1 SGHDT and CDR2 YYEEEE. V was pared by 2 bases and J by 7 bases, with 7 bases of the junction left unmatched. The CDR3, as DNA: TGTGCCAGCAGCTTAGGCGGGGGGGCCTGGAATGAGCAGTTCTTC. Protein product: CASSLGGGAWNEQFF. Complete variable domain (other parts from reference TRBV5-6 and TRBJ2-1): DAGVTQSPTHLIKTRGQQVTLRCSPKSGHDTVSWYQQALGQGPQFIFQYYEEEERQRGNFPDRFSGHQFPNYSSELNVNALLLGDSALYLCASSLGGGAWNEQFFGPGTRLTVL.

The chain recombines TRBV25-1 with TRBJ2-7; TRBD2 matches at 10 bases. This CDR3 has 15 residues. Per the germline V gene, CDR1 is MGHDK and CDR2 is SYGVNS. V dropped 3 bases and J dropped 4; count of bases not matched to a gene: 6. The DNA of the CDR3 is TGTGCCAGCAGTGACTCCCTAGCGGGGGCTTACGAGCAGTACTTC. Amino acids: CASSDSLAGAYEQYF.

The chain combines TRBV27 with TRBJ2-3; a weak D match, TRBD2 (6 bases). V was cut by 2 bases and J by 6 bases, with 18 bases left in between. Looked up from germline, CDR1 is MNHEY and CDR2 is SMNVEV (reference sequence). This CDR3 contains 16 residues. Written as DNA, the CDR3 is TGTGCCAGCAGTTTACGGCGGGGCACCAATGGGGATACGCAGTATTTT. Encoded protein: CASSLRRGTNGDTQYF.

J is TRBJ1-2 and V is TRBV6-5; D possibly corresponds to TRBD1 (6 bases). This CDR3 has 16 amino acids. Looked up from germline, CDR1 is MNHEY and CDR2 is SVGAGI. V was shortened by 2 bases and J by 4 bases, with 17 bases between the two germline ends. Here the CDR3 DNA reads TGTGCCAGCAGTTACCCTGGACAGATCCTACCCTATGGCTACACCTTC. It codes for CASSYPGQILPYGYTF.

The V call is TRBV5-1, the J call TRBJ1-2; 7 bases are a match to TRBD1. Losses at the gene ends were 4 bases for V and 8 bases for J; bases not matched to a gene: 11. Per germline, CDR1 SGHRS and CDR2 YFSETQ. The CDR3 length is 14 residues. CDR3 sequence (DNA): TGCGCCAGCAGCCCCTTGGAGGGGGCGCGAGGCTACACCTTC. It translates to CASSPLEGARGYTF.